Below are 4 T cell receptor beta chains sequenced from a single sample in a study of T cells expressing NK-cell markers. With the 5' RACE reads reprocessed, TCRdb shows one record per CDR3 protein and no DNA. The sample spans roughly 390,000 distinct CDR3 sequences; the ten largest clones claim 4% to 6.5%. The material sequenced was blood T cells: a sorted CD56 or NKG2C T cell subset, CD4+ or CD8+ T cells, or bulk PBMC T cells (not recorded which). The receptors originated from a man aged 18-75 years in good health.

The chain carries TRBV28 and TRBJ2-5. Germline V CDR1 and CDR2: MDHEN, SYDVKM. The CDR3 sequence is 13 residues long. This CDR3 is CASRRLIQETQYF. The whole variable domain, remainder taken from reference TRBV28 and TRBJ2-5, is DVKVTQSSRYLVKRTGEKVFLECVQDMDHENMFWYRQDPGLGLRLIYFSYDVKMKEKGDIPEGYSVSREKKERFSLILESASTNQTSMYLCASRRLIQETQYFGPGTRLLVL.

The gene calls are TRBV5-1 and TRBJ2-1; TCRdb's D call, TRBD2, is unchecked because there is no DNA. This CDR3 spans 17 amino acids. Germline V gene data show CDR1 as SGHRS and CDR2 as YFSETQ. The CDR3: CASSLLAGGISYNEQFF. Full variable domain (remainder filled in from reference TRBV5-1 and TRBJ2-1): KAGVTQTPRYLIKTRGQQVTLSCSPISGHRSVSWYQQTPGQGLQFLFEYFSETQRNKGNFPGRFSGRQFSNSRSEMNVSTLELGDSALYLCASSLLAGGISYNEQFFGPGTRLTVL.

V is TRBV12-3 or TRBV12-4 and J is TRBJ2-7; there is no DNA to check the TCRdb D call of TRBD2. This CDR3 is 15 amino acids long. Here the CDR3 reads CASSTQRGGRYEQYF.

The V and J genes are TRBV18 and TRBJ2-6; the TCRdb D gene call, TRBD2, has no DNA to confirm it. The CDR3 is 18 amino acids. CDR1 is KGHSH, CDR2 LQKENI, per germline. The CDR3 loop is CASSPRDLKYSGANVLTF.